This T cell receptor (beta chain) came from a study of blood T cell repertoires in COVID-19. Some clones are missing from TCRdb's copy, which holds only in-frame ones; the method was immunoSEQ multiplex PCR. The sample lists almost 70,000 clones, 75% to 85% occurring once. The germline V gene encodes CDR1 GTSNPN and CDR2 SVGIG (reference sequence). Trimming shortened V by 0 bases and J by 1 base, and 13 bases separated the two germline ends. There are 16 residues in the CDR3. The chain employs TRBV30 and TRBJ1-5, with D possibly being TRBD1 (5 bases). This sequence originates from a human donor in a cohort sampled during active COVID-19. Input material: peripheral blood. The CDR3 region has the DNA TGTGCCTGGAGTGTACGCAGGGAGGTCAGCAATCAGCCCCAGCATTTT. The encoded protein is CAWSVRREVSNQPQHF.